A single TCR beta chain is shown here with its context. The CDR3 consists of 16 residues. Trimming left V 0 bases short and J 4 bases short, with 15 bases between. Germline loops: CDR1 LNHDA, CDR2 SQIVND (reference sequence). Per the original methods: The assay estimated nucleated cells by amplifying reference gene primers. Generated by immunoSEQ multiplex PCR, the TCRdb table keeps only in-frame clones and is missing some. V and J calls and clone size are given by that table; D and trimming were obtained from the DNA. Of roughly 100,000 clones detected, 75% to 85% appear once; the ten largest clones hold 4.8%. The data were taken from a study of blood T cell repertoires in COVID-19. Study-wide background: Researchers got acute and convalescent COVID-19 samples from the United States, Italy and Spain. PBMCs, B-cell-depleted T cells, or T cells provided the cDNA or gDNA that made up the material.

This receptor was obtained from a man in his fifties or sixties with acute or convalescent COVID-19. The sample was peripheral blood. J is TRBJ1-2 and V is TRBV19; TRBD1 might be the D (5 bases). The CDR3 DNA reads TGTGCCAGTAGTATAGATGGAGGGGCCGCCTCCTATGGCTACACCTTC. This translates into CASSIDGGAASYGYTF.